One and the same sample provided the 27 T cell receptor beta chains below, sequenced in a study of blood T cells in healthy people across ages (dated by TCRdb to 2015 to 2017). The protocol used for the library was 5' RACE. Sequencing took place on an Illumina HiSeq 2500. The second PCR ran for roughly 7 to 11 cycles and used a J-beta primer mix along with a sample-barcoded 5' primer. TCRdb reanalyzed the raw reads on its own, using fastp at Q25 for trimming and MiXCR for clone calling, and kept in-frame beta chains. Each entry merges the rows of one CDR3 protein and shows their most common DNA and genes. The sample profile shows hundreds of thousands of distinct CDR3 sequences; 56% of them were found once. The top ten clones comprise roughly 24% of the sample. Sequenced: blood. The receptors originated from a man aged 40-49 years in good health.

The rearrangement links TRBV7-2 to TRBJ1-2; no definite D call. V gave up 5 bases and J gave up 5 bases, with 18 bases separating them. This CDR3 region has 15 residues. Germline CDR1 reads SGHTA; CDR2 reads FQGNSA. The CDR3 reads CASSPERAGTYGYTF. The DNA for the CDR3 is TGTGCCAGCAGCCCGGAGAGGGCGGGAACTTATGGCTACACCTTC.

CDR3 sequence: CASKGRGEVLKIGRDYEQYF. CDR3 bases: TGTGCCAGCAAAGGTCGGGGGGAAGTTCTGAAGATAGGTAGGGACTACGAGCAGTACTTC. This chain links TRBV21-1 with TRBJ2-7; the DNA was not used to check the table's D call, TRBD1. TRBV21-1 is a listed pseudogene. This CDR3 region has 20 residues.

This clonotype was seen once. CDR3 region: CASSLELAGGQVETQYF. Written as DNA, the CDR3 is TGCGCCAGCAGCTTGGAGCTAGCGGGAGGGCAGGTGGAGACCCAGTACTTC. The chain combines TRBV5-1 with TRBJ2-5; TRBD2 matches 12 bases. The junction had 8 bases not matched to a gene; V was cut back by 0 bases and J by 5 bases. CDR3 length: 17 amino acids. Germline V lookup: CDR1 SGHRS, CDR2 YFSETQ.

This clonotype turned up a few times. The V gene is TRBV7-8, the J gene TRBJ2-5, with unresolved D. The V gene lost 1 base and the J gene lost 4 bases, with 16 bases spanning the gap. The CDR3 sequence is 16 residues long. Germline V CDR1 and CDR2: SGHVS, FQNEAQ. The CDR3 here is CASSLGEIGPRETQYF. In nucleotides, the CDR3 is TGTGCCAGCAGCTTAGGCGAGATAGGGCCACGAGAGACCCAGTACTTC.

The CDR3 DNA follows: TGCAGTGCTTTAGACAGGGCTTACCAAGAGACCCAGTACTTC. Residues: CSALDRAYQETQYF. This chain links TRBV20-1 with TRBJ2-5; 7 nucleotides match TRBD1. This CDR3 is 14 amino acids long. The V gene's germline CDR1 is DFQATT and CDR2 SNEGSKA (reference sequence). J lost 0 bases, V lost 5 bases, and 6 bases had no gene match.

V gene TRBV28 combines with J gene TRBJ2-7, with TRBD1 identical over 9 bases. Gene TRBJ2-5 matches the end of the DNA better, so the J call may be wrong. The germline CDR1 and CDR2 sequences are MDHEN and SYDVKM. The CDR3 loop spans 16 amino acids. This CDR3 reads CASGRYGTGNRETQYF. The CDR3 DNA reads TGTGCCAGCGGGAGATACGGGACAGGGAATAGAGAGACCCAGTACTTC.

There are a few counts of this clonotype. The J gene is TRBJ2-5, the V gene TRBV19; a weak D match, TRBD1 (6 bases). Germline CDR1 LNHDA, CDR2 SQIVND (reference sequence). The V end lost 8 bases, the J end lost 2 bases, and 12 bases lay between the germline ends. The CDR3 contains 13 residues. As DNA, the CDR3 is TGTGCCAGTCGACCCCAGGGGCAAGAGACCCAGTACTTC. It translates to CASRPQGQETQYF.

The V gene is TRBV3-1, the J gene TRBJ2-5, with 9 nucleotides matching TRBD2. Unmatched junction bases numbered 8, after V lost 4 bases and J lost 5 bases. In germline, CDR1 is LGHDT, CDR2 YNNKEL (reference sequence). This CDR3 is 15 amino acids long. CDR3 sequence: CASSPGTSLRETQYF. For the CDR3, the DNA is TGTGCCAGCAGCCCCGGGACTAGCTTACGGGAGACCCAGTACTTC.

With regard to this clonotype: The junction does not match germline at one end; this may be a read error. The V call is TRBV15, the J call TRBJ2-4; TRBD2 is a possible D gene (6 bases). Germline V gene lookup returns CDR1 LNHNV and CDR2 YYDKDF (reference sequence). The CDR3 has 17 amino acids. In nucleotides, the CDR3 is TGTGACACCAGCGGGTATGGAGGAGAGCTAGCCAAAAACATTCAGTACTTC. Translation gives CDTSGYGGELAKNIQYF.

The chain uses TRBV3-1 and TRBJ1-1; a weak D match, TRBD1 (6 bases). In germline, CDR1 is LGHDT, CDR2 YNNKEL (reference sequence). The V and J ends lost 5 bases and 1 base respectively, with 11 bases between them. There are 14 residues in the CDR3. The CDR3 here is CASSDRTENTEAFF. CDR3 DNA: TGTGCCAGCAGCGATCGGACAGAGAACACTGAAGCTTTCTTT.

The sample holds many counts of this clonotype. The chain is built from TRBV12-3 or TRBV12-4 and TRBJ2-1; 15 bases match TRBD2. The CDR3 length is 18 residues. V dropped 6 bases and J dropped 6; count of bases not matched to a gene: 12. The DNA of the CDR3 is TGTGCCAGCAGGAAAGGACTAGCGGGAGGGCCTCTAAGCAATGAGCAGTTCTTC. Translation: CASRKGLAGGPLSNEQFF.

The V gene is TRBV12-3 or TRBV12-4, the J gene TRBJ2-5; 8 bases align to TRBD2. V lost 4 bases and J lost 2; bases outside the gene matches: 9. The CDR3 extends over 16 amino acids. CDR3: CASSYLYPGGQETQYF. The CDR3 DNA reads TGTGCCAGCAGTTACCTGTACCCGGGAGGGCAAGAGACCCAGTACTTC.

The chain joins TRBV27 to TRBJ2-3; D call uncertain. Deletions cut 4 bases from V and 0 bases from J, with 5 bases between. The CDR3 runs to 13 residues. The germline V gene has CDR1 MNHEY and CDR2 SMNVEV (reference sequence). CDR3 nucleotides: TGTGCCAGCAGTTGGGCTAGCACAGATACGCAGTATTTT. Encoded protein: CASSWASTDTQYF.

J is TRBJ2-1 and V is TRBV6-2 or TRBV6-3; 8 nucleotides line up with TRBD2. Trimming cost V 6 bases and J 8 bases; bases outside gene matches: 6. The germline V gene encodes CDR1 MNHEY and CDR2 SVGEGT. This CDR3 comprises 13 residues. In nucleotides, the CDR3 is TGTGCCAGCAGCCGTAGCGGGATGGATGAGCAGTTCTTC. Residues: CASSRSGMDEQFF.

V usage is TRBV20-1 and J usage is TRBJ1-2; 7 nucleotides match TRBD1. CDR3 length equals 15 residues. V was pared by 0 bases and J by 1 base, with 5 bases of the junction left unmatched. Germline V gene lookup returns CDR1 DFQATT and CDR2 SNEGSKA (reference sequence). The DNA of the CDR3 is TGCAGTGCTAGAGATCGGGACAGTGTTAACTATGGCTACACCTTC. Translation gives CSARDRDSVNYGYTF.

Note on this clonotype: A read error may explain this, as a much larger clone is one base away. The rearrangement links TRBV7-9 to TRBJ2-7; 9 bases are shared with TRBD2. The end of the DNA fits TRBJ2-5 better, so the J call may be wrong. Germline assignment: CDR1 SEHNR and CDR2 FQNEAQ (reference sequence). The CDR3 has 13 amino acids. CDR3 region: CASSHGLAETQYF. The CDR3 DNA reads TGTGCCAGCAGCCACGGACTAGCGGAGACCCAGTACTTC.

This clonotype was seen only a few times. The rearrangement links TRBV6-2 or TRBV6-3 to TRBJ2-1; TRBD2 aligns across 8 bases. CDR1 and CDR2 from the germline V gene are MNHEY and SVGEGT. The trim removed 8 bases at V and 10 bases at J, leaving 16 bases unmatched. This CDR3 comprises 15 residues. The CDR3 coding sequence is TGTGCCAGCTTTCTCGCGGGAGGAGTCGTATCAGAGCAGTTCTTC. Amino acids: CASFLAGGVVSEQFF.

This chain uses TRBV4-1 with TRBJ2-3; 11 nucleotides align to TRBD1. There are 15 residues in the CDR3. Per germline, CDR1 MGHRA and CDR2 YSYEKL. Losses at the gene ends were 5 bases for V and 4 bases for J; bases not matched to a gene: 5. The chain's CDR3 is CASSRDRGFADTQYF. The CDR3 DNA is TGCGCCAGCAGCAGGGACAGGGGGTTTGCAGATACGCAGTATTTT.

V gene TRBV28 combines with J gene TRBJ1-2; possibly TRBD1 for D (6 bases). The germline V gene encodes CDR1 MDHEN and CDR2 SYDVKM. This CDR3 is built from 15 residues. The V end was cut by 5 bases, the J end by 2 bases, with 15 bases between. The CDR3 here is CASSPPRDMNYGYTF. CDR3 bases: TGTGCCAGCAGTCCCCCTAGGGACATGAACTATGGCTACACCTTC.

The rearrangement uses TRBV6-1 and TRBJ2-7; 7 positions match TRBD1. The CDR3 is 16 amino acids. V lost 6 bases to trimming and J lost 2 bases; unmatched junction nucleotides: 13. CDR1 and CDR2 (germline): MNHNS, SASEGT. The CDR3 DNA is TGTGCCAGCAGGGACCTCGGGGAACAGGGGACCTACGAGCAGTACTTC. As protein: CASRDLGEQGTYEQYF.

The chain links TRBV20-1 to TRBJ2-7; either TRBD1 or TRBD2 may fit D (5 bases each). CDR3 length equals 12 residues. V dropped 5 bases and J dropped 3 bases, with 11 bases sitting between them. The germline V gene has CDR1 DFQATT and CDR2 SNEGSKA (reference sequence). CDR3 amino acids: CSAVGDDYEQYF. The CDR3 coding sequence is TGCAGTGCTGTCGGGGACGACTACGAGCAGTACTTC.

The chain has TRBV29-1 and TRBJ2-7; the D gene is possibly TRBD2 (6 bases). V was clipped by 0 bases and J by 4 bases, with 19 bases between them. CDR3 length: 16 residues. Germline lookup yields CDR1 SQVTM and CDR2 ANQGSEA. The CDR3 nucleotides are TGCAGCGTTGAAGATCCTCGGTCGGGGGTAGGTTACGAGCAGTACTTC. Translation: CSVEDPRSGVGYEQYF.

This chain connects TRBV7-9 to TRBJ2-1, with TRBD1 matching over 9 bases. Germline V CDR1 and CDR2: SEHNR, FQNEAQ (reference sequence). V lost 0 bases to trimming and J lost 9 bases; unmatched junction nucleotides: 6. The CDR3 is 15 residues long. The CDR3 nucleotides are TGTGCCAGCAGCTTAGCCTCCGGGACAGGGCTTGAGCAGTTCTTC. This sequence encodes CASSLASGTGLEQFF. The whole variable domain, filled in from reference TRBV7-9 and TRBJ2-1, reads DTGVSQNPRHKITKRGQNVTFRCDPISEHNRLYWYRQTLGQGPEFLTYFQNEAQLEKSRLLSDRFSAERPKGSFSTLEIQRTEQGDSAMYLCASSLASGTGLEQFFGPGTRLTVL.

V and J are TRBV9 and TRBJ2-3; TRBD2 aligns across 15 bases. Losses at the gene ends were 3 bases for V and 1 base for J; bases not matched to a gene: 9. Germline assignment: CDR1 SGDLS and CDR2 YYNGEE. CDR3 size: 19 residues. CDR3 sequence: CASSEAGTSGGIGTDTQYF. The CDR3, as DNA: TGTGCCAGCAGCGAAGCCGGGACTAGCGGGGGGATAGGCACAGATACGCAGTATTTT.

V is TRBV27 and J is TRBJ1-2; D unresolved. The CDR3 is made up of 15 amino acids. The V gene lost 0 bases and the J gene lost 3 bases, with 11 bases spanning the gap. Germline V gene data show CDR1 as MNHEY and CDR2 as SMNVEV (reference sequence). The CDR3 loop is CASSLSWRADYGYTF. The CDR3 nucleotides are TGTGCCAGCAGTTTATCGTGGCGGGCGGACTATGGCTACACCTTC.

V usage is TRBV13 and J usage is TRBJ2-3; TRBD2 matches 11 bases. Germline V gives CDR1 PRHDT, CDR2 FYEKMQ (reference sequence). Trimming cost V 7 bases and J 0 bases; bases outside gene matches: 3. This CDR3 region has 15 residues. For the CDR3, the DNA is TGTGCCAGCAAAACTAGCGGGAGAAGCACAGATACGCAGTATTTT. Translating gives CASKTSGRSTDTQYF.

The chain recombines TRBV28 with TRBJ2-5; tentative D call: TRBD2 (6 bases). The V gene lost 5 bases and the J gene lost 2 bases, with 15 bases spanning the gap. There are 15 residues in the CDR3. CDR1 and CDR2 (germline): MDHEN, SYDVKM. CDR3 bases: TGTGCCAGCAGTCCAGTACCTCGGGGGCAAGAGACCCAGTACTTC. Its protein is CASSPVPRGQETQYF.